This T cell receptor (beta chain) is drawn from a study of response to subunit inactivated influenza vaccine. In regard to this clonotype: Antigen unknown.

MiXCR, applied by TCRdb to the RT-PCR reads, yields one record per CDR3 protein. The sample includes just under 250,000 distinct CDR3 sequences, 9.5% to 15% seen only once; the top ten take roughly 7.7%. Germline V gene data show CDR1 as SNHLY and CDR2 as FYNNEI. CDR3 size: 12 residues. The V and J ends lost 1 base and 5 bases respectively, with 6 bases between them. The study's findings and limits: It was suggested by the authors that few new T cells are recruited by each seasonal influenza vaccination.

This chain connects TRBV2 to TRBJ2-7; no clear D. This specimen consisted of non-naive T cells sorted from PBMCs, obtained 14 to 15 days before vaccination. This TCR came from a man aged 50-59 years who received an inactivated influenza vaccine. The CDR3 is CASSEGWDEQYF. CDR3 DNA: TGTGCCAGCAGTGAAGGGTGGGACGAGCAGTACTTC. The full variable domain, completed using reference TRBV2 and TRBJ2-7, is EPEVTQTPSHQVTQMGQEVILRCVPISNHLYFYWYRQILGQKVEFLVSFYNNEISEKSEIFDDQFSVERPDGSNFTLKIRSTKLEDSAMYFCASSEGWDEQYFGPGTRLTVT.